A single sample is the source of the 23 T cell receptor beta chains below, sequenced in a study of blood T cells in healthy people across ages. A second PCR of 7 to 11 cycles used a sample-barcoded 5' primer and a J-beta primer mix. MiXCR, run by TCRdb on the 5' RACE reads, gives a single entry per CDR3 protein. The sample holds about 1.1 million distinct CDR3 sequences; around two fifths are singletons and the top ten take about an eighth. The material sequenced was blood. The receptors stem from a man in his late teens or twenties in good health.

This clonotype was observed a single time. A read error is likely, as this CDR3 ends without the conserved phenylalanine or tryptophan. The gene calls are TRBV9 and TRBJ2-7; no reliable D call. Germline CDR1 SGDLS, CDR2 YYNGEE. The CDR3 totals 14 residues. V lost 4 bases and J 7 bases, leaving 18 bases between the germline ends. The CDR3 loop is CASSPSGPYNEQYL. CDR3 in DNA: TGTGCCAGCAGCCCAAGTGGGCCCTACAATGAGCAGTACCTC.

The chain has TRBV12-3 or TRBV12-4 and TRBJ1-4; possible D gene TRBD1, 6 bases. The V end was cut by 3 bases, the J end by 4 bases, with 9 bases between. This CDR3 has 14 amino acids. The CDR3 DNA is TGTGCCAGCAGTTTCCGGGACATTAATGAAAAACTGTTTTTT. Translating gives CASSFRDINEKLFF.

This clonotype was detected only a few times. This chain connects TRBV27 to TRBJ2-5; D is unclear. Germline V gives CDR1 MNHEY, CDR2 SMNVEV (reference sequence). The CDR3 sequence is 16 residues long. V was pared by 0 bases and J by 1 base, with 12 bases between. The CDR3 sequence is CASSLSVYSIQETQYF. The CDR3 region has the DNA TGTGCCAGCAGTTTATCAGTCTACTCAATCCAAGAGACCCAGTACTTC.

This clonotype turned up a few times. V usage is TRBV7-2 and J usage is TRBJ2-5; D unresolved. V lost 2 bases and J 5 bases, leaving 9 bases between the germline ends. The germline V gene has CDR1 SGHTA and CDR2 FQGNSA. The CDR3 has 13 amino acids. The CDR3: CASSLTSAETQYF. In nucleotides, the CDR3 is TGTGCCAGCAGCTTAACCAGTGCCGAGACCCAGTACTTC.

This clonotype occurred a few times. The chain uses TRBV4-3 and TRBJ1-5, with D possibly matching TRBD1 (5 bases). Germline V gives CDR1 LGHNA, CDR2 YSLEER. CDR3 length: 12 amino acids. Trimming stripped 11 bases from V and 2 bases from J, with 10 bases between. CDR3 DNA: TGCGCCGCCTCGACAGGCAATCAGCCCCAGCATTTT. Translation gives CAASTGNQPQHF.

The V call is TRBV27, the J call TRBJ1-4; 10 nucleotides line up with TRBD1. The V gene end was trimmed by 3 bases and the J gene end by 8 bases; junction bases not matched to a gene: 6. The CDR3 extends over 15 amino acids. CDR1 MNHEY and CDR2 SMNVEV come from the germline V gene (reference sequence). The CDR3 reads CASSLRDRGGEKLFF. CDR3 nucleotide sequence: TGTGCCAGCAGTTTGAGGGACAGGGGCGGCGAAAAACTGTTTTTT.

In this sample, this clonotype turned up a few times. The chain employs TRBV20-1 and TRBJ1-2, with 7 bases lining up with TRBD1. V was clipped by 6 bases and J by 4 bases; unmatched bases: 5. The CDR3 extends over 12 amino acids. Looked up from germline, CDR1 is DFQATT and CDR2 is SNEGSKA (reference sequence). The CDR3 nucleotides are TGCAGTGCGGCGGACAGGCTCTATGGCTACACCTTC. It is translated as CSAADRLYGYTF.

V is TRBV6-5 and J is TRBJ2-3; D is perhaps TRBD1 (5 bases). The CDR3 is made up of 16 amino acids. Trimming left V 2 bases short and J 0 bases short, with 12 bases between. Germline CDR1 is MNHEY and CDR2 is SVGAGI. The CDR3, as DNA: TGTGCCAGCAGTTACATGGGGCGTGGGAGCACAGATACGCAGTATTTT. Translating it yields CASSYMGRGSTDTQYF.

This clonotype came up a few times. CDR3 sequence: CSARDRGYDEQYF. Written as DNA, the CDR3 is TGCAGTGCTAGGGACAGGGGGTACGACGAGCAGTACTTC. V and J are TRBV20-1 and TRBJ2-7; 10 bases align to TRBD1. The V gene's germline CDR1 is DFQATT and CDR2 SNEGSKA (reference sequence). The CDR3 runs 13 residues. After removal of 3 bases from V and 5 bases from J, the junction contained 4 bases not matched to a gene.

This clonotype was observed a handful of times. The chain recombines TRBV20-1 with TRBJ1-4; D is unresolved. The CDR3 is 13 residues long. V shed 6 bases and J shed 5 bases, with 13 bases lying between them. Germline CDR1 is DFQATT and CDR2 is SNEGSKA (reference sequence). The CDR3: CSANGSPNEKLFF. DNA for the CDR3: TGCAGTGCGAACGGGAGCCCGAATGAAAAACTGTTTTTT.

This chain connects TRBV5-1 to TRBJ2-5; no clear D. The J call is in doubt because the DNA end fits TRBJ2-1 better. Germline-derived CDR1 and CDR2 are SGHRS and YFSETQ. The CDR3 length is 13 residues. CDR3 sequence: CASSLAEQETQFF. The DNA for the CDR3 is TGCGCCAGCAGCTTGGCAGAGCAAGAGACCCAGTTCTTC.

This sequence joins TRBV4-3 and TRBJ1-4; D ambiguous. Germline V gene sequence: CDR1 LGHNA, CDR2 YSLEER. This CDR3 has 19 residues. Trimming took off 0 bases at V and 0 bases at J, with 17 bases between the two ends. The CDR3 is CASSQDPVFNAATNEKLFF. The CDR3 DNA reads as TGCGCCAGCAGCCAAGATCCAGTCTTTAATGCTGCAACTAATGAAAAACTGTTTTTT.

V gene TRBV20-1 combines with J gene TRBJ2-7; D uncertain. The germline CDR1 and CDR2 sequences are DFQATT and SNEGSKA (reference sequence). Trimming removed 3 bases from V and 0 bases from J, with 9 bases in between. The CDR3 contains 13 residues. The CDR3 loop reads CSASWYSSYEQYF. The CDR3 region has the DNA TGCAGTGCTAGTTGGTACAGCTCCTACGAGCAGTACTTC.

V usage is TRBV6-6 and J usage is TRBJ1-5; D unclear. Germline CDR1 is MNHNY and CDR2 is SVGAGI (reference sequence). The V end lost 6 bases, the J end lost 0 bases, and 15 bases lay between the germline ends. The CDR3 sequence is 16 residues long. The CDR3 coding sequence is TGTGCCAGCAGCCCTCGGACGGTGGATAGCAATCAGCCCCAGCATTTT. As protein: CASSPRTVDSNQPQHF.

The chain combines TRBV7-9 with TRBJ2-6, with 7 nucleotides matching TRBD1. CDR3 length equals 19 residues. Germline CDR1 is SEHNR and CDR2 is FQNEAQ (reference sequence). Unmatched junction bases numbered 11, after V lost 3 bases and J lost 0 bases. CDR3 residues: CASSFPSGQSFSGANVLTF. The DNA for the CDR3 is TGTGCCAGCAGCTTCCCCTCGGGACAGAGCTTCTCTGGGGCCAACGTCCTGACTTTC. The variable domain in full, completed from reference TRBV7-9 and TRBJ2-6, reads DTGVSQNPRHKITKRGQNVTFRCDPISEHNRLYWYRQTLGQGPEFLTYFQNEAQLEKSRLLSDRFSAERPKGSFSTLEIQRTEQGDSAMYLCASSFPSGQSFSGANVLTFGAGSRLTVL.

This sequence joins TRBV11-2 and TRBJ2-3; D may be TRBD2 (5 bases). Germline CDR1 reads SGHAT; CDR2 reads FQNNGV. With 1 base removed from V and 2 bases from J, the gap between germline ends came to 13 bases. This CDR3 is built from 16 residues. CDR3 in DNA: TGTGCCAGCAGCTTAGTCGGCGGGTCCCCCACAGATACGCAGTATTTT. Residues: CASSLVGGSPTDTQYF.

The J gene is TRBJ2-1, the V gene TRBV14, with a possible D match to TRBD2 (5 bases). The J call is uncertain, as TRBJ2-7 better fits the DNA end. Germline V gives CDR1 SGHDN, CDR2 FVKESK. The length of the CDR3 is 15 residues. The CDR3 coding sequence is TGTGCCAGCAGCCAAGATCTGGGAGAGTACAATGAGCAGTACTTC. It specifies CASSQDLGEYNEQYF.

The chain links TRBV4-2 to TRBJ2-1, with TRBD2 matching 7 bases. The DNA end is more similar to TRBJ2-7, so the J call may be wrong. This CDR3 comprises 15 residues. Germline values: CDR1 LGHNA, CDR2 YNFKEQ. Here the CDR3 reads CASSQHSGVYNEQYF. The CDR3, as DNA: TGTGCCAGCAGCCAACACAGCGGGGTTTACAATGAGCAGTACTTC.

This chain joins TRBV20-1 and TRBJ1-2; D gene unclear. This CDR3 is built from 14 residues. CDR1 and CDR2 from the germline V gene are DFQATT and SNEGSKA (reference sequence). Deletions cut 2 bases from V and 2 bases from J, with 12 bases between. CDR3 in DNA: TGCAGTGCTAGAAGGCCAGGCTGGAACTATGGCTACACCTTC. Translated, it gives CSARRPGWNYGYTF.

Points on this clonotype: With a much larger clone just one base away, this may be a read error. The V call is TRBV3-1, the J call TRBJ2-7; 7 bases fit TRBD2. The length of the CDR3 is 15 residues. Germline V CDR1 and CDR2: LGHDT, YNNKEL (reference sequence). In DNA, the CDR3 is TGTGCCAGCAGTCCTAGCGGACCTAACTCCTACGAGCGGTACTTC. It codes for CASSPSGPNSYERYF.

This clonotype has only a few counts. V and J are TRBV5-1 and TRBJ2-7; 8 bases line up with TRBD2. The ends lost 3 bases at V and 7 bases at J; junction bases unmatched: 15. Germline CDR1 SGHRS, CDR2 YFSETQ. The length of the CDR3 is 16 residues. DNA of the CDR3: TGCGCCAGCAGCTCCCAAGGTACTAGCGGCTACAATGAGCAGTACTTC. Translation gives CASSSQGTSGYNEQYF.

Only one count was recorded for this clonotype. The chain has TRBV2 and TRBJ2-5; 9 bases fit TRBD2. The CDR3 is made up of 16 amino acids. V gave up 2 bases and J gave up 11 bases; unmatched junction bases: 15. CDR1 and CDR2 from the germline V gene are SNHLY and FYNNEI. CDR3 residues: CASSENGGGARNEQYF. CDR3 sequence (DNA): TGTGCCAGCAGTGAAAACGGCGGGGGGGCAAGAAATGAGCAGTACTTC.

The V and J genes are TRBV20-1 and TRBJ2-1; TRBD2 agrees at 11 bases. V gave up 4 bases and J gave up 0 bases; unmatched junction bases: 5. Per the germline V gene, CDR1 is DFQATT and CDR2 is SNEGSKA (reference sequence). The CDR3 is made up of 16 amino acids. The CDR3, as DNA: TGCAGTGCTAACCCGACTAGCGGGGCCTCCTACAATGAGCAGTTCTTC. Its translation: CSANPTSGASYNEQFF.